These 13 T cell receptor beta chains came from one sample sequenced in a study of Graves' ophthalmopathy and Graves' hyperthyroidism (dated by TCRdb to the late 2010s). Sequenced on an Illumina HiSeq 2000. For repertoire sequencing, the TCR beta CDR3 regions were amplified from RNA transcripts. A first-round RT-PCR used HTBI primers with the Qiagen OneStep RT-PCR kit, followed by a second-round multiplex PCR, size selection and purification. The raw public data were reprocessed by TCRdb itself: fastp quality trimming at Q25, MiXCR clonotype calling, in-frame beta chains only. Entries are consolidated by CDR3 protein sequence, retaining the most common genes and DNA. The sample records roughly 400,000 distinct CDR3 sequences, about a sixth of which are singletons. The leading ten clones occupy roughly 2.3% of the sample. Sequencing was carried out using peripheral blood. These receptors were collected from an adult woman with stable Graves' hyperthyroidism.

In this sample, this clonotype turned up many times. The rearrangement links TRBV3-1 to TRBJ1-6, with a possible D match to TRBD1 (5 bases). The germline V gene has CDR1 LGHDT and CDR2 YNNKEL (reference sequence). Between the trimmed V and J ends, which lost 0 bases and 9 bases, there was a span of 6 bases. CDR3 size: 13 residues. CDR3 sequence reads: CASSQDGASPLHF. CDR3 bases: TGTGCCAGCAGCCAAGATGGGGCTTCACCCCTCCACTTT.

This clonotype appeared many times. The J gene is TRBJ2-7, the V gene TRBV28; 8 nucleotides agree with TRBD2. Germline assignment: CDR1 MDHEN and CDR2 SYDVKM. The CDR3 spans 14 residues. With V trimmed by 5 bases and J by 2 bases, 5 bases remained unmatched. The CDR3 DNA is TGTGCCAGCAGTCCGGGACTAGTGCCCTACGAGCAGTACTTC. This translates into CASSPGLVPYEQYF.

This clonotype was seen repeatedly, ten times or more. The gene calls are TRBV29-1 and TRBJ2-7, with a weak D call TRBD2 (5 bases). V lost 4 bases and J lost 0, with 13 bases in between. This CDR3 has 14 residues. CDR1 is SQVTM and CDR2 is ANQGSEA in the germline V gene. CDR3 loop: CSVVLLASSYEQYF. In nucleotides, the CDR3 is TGCAGCGTTGTCCTTCTAGCCAGCTCCTACGAGCAGTACTTC.

This clonotype came up many times. The chain recombines TRBV2 with TRBJ1-5, with D unresolved. This CDR3 comprises 15 residues. Germline assignment: CDR1 SNHLY and CDR2 FYNNEI. Trimming shortened V by 4 bases and J by 2 bases, and 12 bases separated the two germline ends. CDR3 residues: CASSGGRVGNQPQHF. CDR3 nucleotides: TGTGCCAGCAGTGGAGGGAGGGTGGGCAATCAGCCCCAGCATTTT.

This clonotype was observed at least ten times. This chain joins TRBV28 and TRBJ1-6; 9 bases are shared with TRBD1. With V trimmed by 2 bases and J by 10 bases, 9 bases remained unmatched. The CDR3 totals 16 residues. CDR1 is MDHEN, CDR2 SYDVKM, per germline. The CDR3 DNA reads TGTGCCAGCAGTTTACGACAGGGGGGAGGTAGCTCACCCCTCCACTTT. Translated, it gives CASSLRQGGGSSPLHF.

In its sample, this clonotype was seen many times. This chain connects TRBV29-1 to TRBJ1-3, with 8 positions matching TRBD1. CDR3 size: 13 residues. V trimming: 6 bases; J trimming: 2 bases; junction bases outside the gene matches: 3. CDR1 and CDR2 (germline): SQVTM, ANQGSEA. The CDR3: CSVATGAGNTIYF. The CDR3 DNA reads as TGCAGCGTAGCGACAGGGGCTGGAAACACCATATATTTT.

At least ten counts were recorded for this clonotype. The CDR3 protein is CASSFVGAGTGELFF. The CDR3 nucleotides are TGTGCCAGCAGTTTTGTGGGAGCGGGGACCGGGGAGCTGTTTTTT. This rearrangement joins TRBV28 to TRBJ2-2; 7 bases agree with TRBD2. Germline V gene sequence: CDR1 MDHEN, CDR2 SYDVKM. The V segment lost 3 bases and the J segment 5 bases; nucleotides outside the gene matches: 6. This CDR3 spans 15 amino acids. Full variable domain (rest looked up from reference TRBV28 and TRBJ2-2): DVKVTQSSRYLVKRTGEKVFLECVQDMDHENMFWYRQDPGLGLRLIYFSYDVKMKEKGDIPEGYSVSREKKERFSLILESASTNQTSMYLCASSFVGAGTGELFFGEGSRLTVL.

This clonotype was counted ten times or more. This chain uses TRBV28 with TRBJ2-2, with no clear D. V was shortened by 3 bases and J by 4 bases, with 12 bases between the two germline ends. The CDR3 contains 15 residues. Germline V gene sequence: CDR1 MDHEN, CDR2 SYDVKM. CDR3 protein: CASSLSDLGTGELFF. The CDR3 DNA reads as TGTGCCAGCAGTTTGTCCGATTTGGGCACCGGGGAGCTGTTTTTT.

This clonotype occurred a few times. The chain uses TRBV5-6 and TRBJ1-2; no firm D call. The V end lost 1 base, the J end lost 1 base, and 11 bases lay between the germline ends. CDR1 and CDR2 from the germline V gene are SGHDT and YYEEEE. The CDR3 is 15 residues long. DNA for the CDR3: TGTGCCAGCAGCTTGTCCCCACGGGATAACTATGGCTACACCTTC. Encoded protein: CASSLSPRDNYGYTF.

This clonotype was seen ten or more times. The rearrangement uses TRBV12-3 or TRBV12-4 and TRBJ1-2; TRBD1 matches 8 bases. J was trimmed by 5 bases and V by 6 bases; bases with no gene match: 8. This CDR3 region has 14 residues. The CDR3 spells CASRPRQGRYGYTF. The CDR3 bases are TGTGCCAGCAGGCCCAGACAGGGGAGATATGGCTACACCTTC.

This clonotype was recorded many times. The chain carries TRBV27 and TRBJ2-7; 15 nucleotides align to TRBD2. Per the germline V gene, CDR1 is MNHEY and CDR2 is SMNVEV (reference sequence). The V and J ends lost 5 bases and 6 bases, in that order; junction bases with no gene match: 8. The CDR3 extends over 16 amino acids. The CDR3 nucleotides are TGTGCCAGCAGTCCCAGGACTAGCGGGAGGGCCGGCGAGCAGTACTTC. Encoded protein: CASSPRTSGRAGEQYF.

In this sample, this clonotype turned up many times. The chain links TRBV20-1 to TRBJ2-5, with a tentative D call TRBD2 (6 bases). The CDR3 totals 14 residues. V lost 3 bases, J lost 4 bases, and 15 bases lay in between. CDR1 and CDR2 from the germline V gene are DFQATT and SNEGSKA (reference sequence). The CDR3 spells CSARILGRGETQYF. Written as DNA, the CDR3 is TGCAGTGCTAGGATCCTAGGGCGGGGAGAGACCCAGTACTTC.

The V gene is TRBV19, the J gene TRBJ2-3; 9 nucleotides match TRBD2. V gave up 5 bases and J gave up 2 bases; unmatched junction bases: 8. The CDR3 totals 16 residues. Germline CDR1 reads LNHDA; CDR2 reads SQIVND (reference sequence). The CDR3 spells CASSPTGTSSTDTQYF. The CDR3 DNA is TGTGCCAGTAGTCCGACCGGGACTAGCTCCACAGATACGCAGTATTTT.